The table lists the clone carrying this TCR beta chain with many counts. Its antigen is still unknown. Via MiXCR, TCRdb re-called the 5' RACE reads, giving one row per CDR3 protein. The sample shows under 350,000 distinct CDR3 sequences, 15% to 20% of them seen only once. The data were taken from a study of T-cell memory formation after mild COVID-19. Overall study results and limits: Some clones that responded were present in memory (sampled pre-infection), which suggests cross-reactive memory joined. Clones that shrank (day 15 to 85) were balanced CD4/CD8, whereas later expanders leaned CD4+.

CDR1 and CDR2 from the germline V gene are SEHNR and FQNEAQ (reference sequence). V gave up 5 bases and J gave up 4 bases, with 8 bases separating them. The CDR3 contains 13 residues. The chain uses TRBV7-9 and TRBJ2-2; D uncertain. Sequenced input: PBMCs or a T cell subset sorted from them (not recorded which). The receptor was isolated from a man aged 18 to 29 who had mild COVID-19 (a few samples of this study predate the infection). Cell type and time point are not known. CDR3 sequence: CASSPQVTGELFF. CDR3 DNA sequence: TGTGCCAGCAGCCCACAAGTCACCGGGGAGCTGTTTTTT.